A selection of T cell receptor beta chains follows, all from one sample in a study of cytomegalovirus exposure and HLA in healthy donors. The table came from immunoSEQ multiplex PCR; TCRdb's copy has only in-frame clones and leaves some out. The sample includes approximately 170,000 clones, 55% to 80% of them seen just once. Sequenced material: PBMCs. Source of these receptors: a woman in her late teens or twenties in good health and CMV-seropositive. Both conserved end residues are part of each CDR3. Each record gives: J gene, V gene, D gene, clone size, CDR3 protein. D genes are given only for firm matches. Expanded clones get a size class; other rows say once, few or many, or leave the size out.

>TRBJ2-7|TRBV7-2|TRBD2|once
CASSPGGAGVAHEQYF
>TRBJ1-1|TRBV28|TRBD1|NA
CASSFLKGGRTEAFF
>TRBJ2-2|TRBV27|NA|NA
CASTAGEGTGELFF
>TRBJ1-3|TRBV7-2|TRBD1|many
CASSFVGQGNTIYF
>TRBJ2-7|TRBV28|NA|few
CASGTRWRDYEQYF
>TRBJ2-7|TRBV5-6|TRBD2|NA
CASTLGRGVWEQYF
>TRBJ2-1|TRBV18|TRBD2|NA
CASSPLAGVKNEQFF
>NA|TRBV5-6|NA|few
CASSIGQHYEQYF
>TRBJ2-7|TRBV5-1|NA|NA
CASSSPTYEQYF
>TRBJ1-1|TRBV7-9|TRBD1|NA
CASTFTGANTEAFF
>TRBJ2-5|TRBV10-3|TRBD1|NA
CAISDQTGFQETQYF
>TRBJ2-7|TRBV4-2|TRBD1|NA
CASSLGQGKSYEQYF
>TRBJ2-1|TRBV7-3|TRBD2|NA
CASSFWEGNYNEQFF
>TRBJ2-5|TRBV14|NA|NA
CASSLGGGSQETQYF
>TRBJ2-7|TRBV6-1|NA|NA
CASSEEGLPYEQYF
>TRBJ2-1|TRBV5-1|TRBD2|NA
CASSLARTSGNQPLYNEQFF
>TRBJ2-2|TRBV27|NA|NA
CASSLYRGELFF
>TRBJ2-1|TRBV4-2|TRBD2|NA
CASSQAGTSGVNEQFF
>TRBJ2-7|TRBV7-9|NA|once
CASKEGLSYEQYF
>TRBJ1-2|TRBV4-3|TRBD1|NA
CASSPAGTGGARYGYTF
>TRBJ2-1|TRBV28|NA|NA
CASSKRRTSFNEQFF
>TRBJ2-3|TRBV29-1|TRBD2|NA
CSVEGLAGGPRTQYF
>TRBJ1-1|TRBV11-2|NA|NA
CASSSGLMNTEAFF
>TRBJ2-1|TRBV7-8|TRBD2|once
CASSLTAGGPKYNEQFF
>TRBJ1-6|TRBV12-5|TRBD1|NA
CASGRDSFNSPLHF
>NA|TRBV30|NA|NA
CAWSFNRQSYEQYF
>TRBJ1-4|TRBV18|TRBD1|NA
CASSPHGTVEKLFF
>TRBJ2-3|TRBV5-1|NA|NA
CASSSEGRITDTQYF
>TRBJ1-1|TRBV25-1|NA|NA
CASSGFGRAEAFF
>TRBJ2-5|TRBV5-1|NA|NA
CASSFLETQYF
>TRBJ1-5|TRBV28|TRBD1|once
CASGRTGTIIGSNQPQHF
>TRBJ2-5|TRBV12-2|NA|NA
CASRLVEDRRQTQYF
>TRBJ2-7|TRBV6-5|TRBD2|NA
CASSYAGGPPNEQYF